The clone carrying this T cell receptor beta chain was detected a few times. This sample was taken from a study of blood T cell repertoires in COVID-19. Overall study: Spain, Italy and the United States supplied samples that represented acute and convalescent COVID-19. PBMCs, B-cell-depleted T cells, or T cells provided the cDNA or gDNA that made up the material.

In the original processing: Estimation of nucleated cell counts relied on the amplification of reference gene primers. Sequencing was performed with immunoSEQ multiplex PCR; in TCRdb, only in-frame clones are kept and a portion is missing. D and trimming were read from the DNA, whereas the V and J calls and clone size are those reported in that table. The table records almost 200,000 clones, roughly nine tenths of them present only once. The CDR3 sequence is 17 residues long. The V end lost 5 bases, the J end lost 0 bases, and 15 bases lay between the germline ends. From germline, CDR1 is SGDLS and CDR2 YYNGEE.

The V call is TRBV9, the J call TRBJ2-6, with a weak D call TRBD2 (6 bases). This TCR was sampled from a woman between 65 and 79 years old with acute or convalescent COVID-19. The sequencing input was peripheral blood. The DNA of the CDR3 is TGTGCCAGCAGGGCTGGGGGGTTCAGCTCTGGGGCCAACGTCCTGACTTTC. Translated: CASRAGGFSSGANVLTF.